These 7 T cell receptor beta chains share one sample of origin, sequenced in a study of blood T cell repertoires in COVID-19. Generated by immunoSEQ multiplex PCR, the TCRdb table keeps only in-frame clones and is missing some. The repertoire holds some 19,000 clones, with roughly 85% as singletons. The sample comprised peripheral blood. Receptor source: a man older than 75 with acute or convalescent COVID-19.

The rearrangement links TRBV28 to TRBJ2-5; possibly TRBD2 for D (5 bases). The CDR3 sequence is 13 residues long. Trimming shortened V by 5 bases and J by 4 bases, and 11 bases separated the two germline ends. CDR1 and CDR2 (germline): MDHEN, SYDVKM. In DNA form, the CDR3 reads TGTGCCAGCAGTCCCCGGACTCGAGAGACCCAGTACTTC. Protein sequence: CASSPRTRETQYF.

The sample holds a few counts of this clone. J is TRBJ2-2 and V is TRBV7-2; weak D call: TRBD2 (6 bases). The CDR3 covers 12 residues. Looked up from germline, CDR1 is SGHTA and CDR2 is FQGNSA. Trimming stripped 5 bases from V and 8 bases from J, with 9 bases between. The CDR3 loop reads CASSPTRGELFF. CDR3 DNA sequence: TGTGCCAGCAGCCCGACTAGGGGGGAGCTGTTTTTT. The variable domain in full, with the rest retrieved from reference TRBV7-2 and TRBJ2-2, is GAGVSQSPSNKVTEKGKDVELRCDPISGHTALYWYRQSLGQGLEFLIYFQGNSAPDKSGLPSDRFSAERTGGSVSTLTIQRTQQEDSAVYLCASSPTRGELFFGEGSRLTVL.

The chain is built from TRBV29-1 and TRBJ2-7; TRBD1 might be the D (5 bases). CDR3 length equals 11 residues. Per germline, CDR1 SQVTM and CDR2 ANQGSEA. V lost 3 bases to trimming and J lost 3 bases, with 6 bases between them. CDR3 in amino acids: CSVDRDYEQYF. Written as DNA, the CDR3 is TGCAGCGTTGACAGGGACTACGAGCAGTACTTC.

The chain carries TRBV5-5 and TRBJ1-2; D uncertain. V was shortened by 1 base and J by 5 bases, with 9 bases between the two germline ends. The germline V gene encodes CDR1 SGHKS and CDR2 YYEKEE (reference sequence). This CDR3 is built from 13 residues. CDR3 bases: TGTGCCAGCAGCTTGACGGTTAGATATGGCTACACCTTC. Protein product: CASSLTVRYGYTF.

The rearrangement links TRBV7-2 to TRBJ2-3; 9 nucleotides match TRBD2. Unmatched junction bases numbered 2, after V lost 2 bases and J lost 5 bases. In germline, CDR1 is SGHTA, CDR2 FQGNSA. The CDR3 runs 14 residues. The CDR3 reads CASSLSGGIDTQYF. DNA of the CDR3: TGTGCCAGCAGCTTAAGCGGGGGGATAGATACGCAGTATTTT.

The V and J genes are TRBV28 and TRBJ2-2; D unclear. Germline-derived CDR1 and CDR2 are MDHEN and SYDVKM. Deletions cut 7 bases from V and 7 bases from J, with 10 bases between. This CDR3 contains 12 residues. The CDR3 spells CASTNSGGELFF. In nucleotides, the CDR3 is TGTGCCAGCACCAACAGTGGCGGGGAGCTGTTTTTT.

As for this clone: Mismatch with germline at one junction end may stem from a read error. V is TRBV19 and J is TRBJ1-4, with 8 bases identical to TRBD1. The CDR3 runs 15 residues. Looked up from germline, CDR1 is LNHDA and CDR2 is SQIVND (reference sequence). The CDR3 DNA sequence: TGTGCCAGTAGTCCAAACCGGAGGACAGGGAATCGGTCGCGATTT. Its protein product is CASSPNRRTGNRSRF.